Below, 5 T cell receptor beta chains from the same sample are listed, as sequenced in a study of T cells in women clearing cervical HPV infection. TCRdb keeps only in-frame clones here, not all; method: immunoSEQ multiplex PCR. The sample yields approximately 44,000 clones, of which the top ten take up 6% to 9%. Material for sequencing was blood buffy coat. The receptors shown here come from a woman aged 18 to 75 with a cervical HPV16 infection that either progressed to CIN3+ or cleared (not recorded which).

In the case of this clone: The read is 3 residues too short to cover the CDR3 end, so that end is filled in from the germline J gene. The V and J genes are TRBV10-3 and TRBJ1-1; 12 bases map to TRBD1. J gave up 3 bases and V 5 bases, and 10 bases lay outside the gene matches. Germline assignment: CDR1 ENHRY and CDR2 SYGVKD. This CDR3 has 17 residues. The CDR3: CAISTGTGGIGHTEAFF. Incomplete CDR3 DNA: TGTGCCATCAGTACCGGGACAGGGGGCATTGGGCACACTGAA.

A word on this clone: The read comes to an end 3 residues before the CDR3 does, leaving the germline J gene to fill in the end. This chain connects TRBV28 to TRBJ1-5; possibly TRBD1 for D (5 bases). The CDR3 consists of 16 residues. Germline CDR1 MDHEN, CDR2 SYDVKM. Trimming took off 4 bases at V and 0 bases at J, with 13 bases between the two ends. CDR3 sequence reads: CASSSRGTYSNQPQHF. Partial CDR3 DNA: TGTGCCAGCAGTTCCCGGGGGACCTATAGCAATCAGCCC. Full variable domain (remainder filled in from reference TRBV28 and TRBJ1-5): DVKVTQSSRYLVKRTGEKVFLECVQDMDHENMFWYRQDPGLGLRLIYFSYDVKMKEKGDIPEGYSVSREKKERFSLILESASTNQTSMYLCASSSRGTYSNQPQHFGDGTRLSIL.

With regard to this clone: Read data end 3 residues before the CDR3 end; the end is taken from the germline J gene. The chain has TRBV28 and TRBJ1-5; a weak D match, TRBD1 (6 bases). Germline CDR1 MDHEN, CDR2 SYDVKM. The ends were cut back, 6 bases at V and 4 bases at J, with 10 bases in the middle. This CDR3 comprises 13 residues. This CDR3 reads CASSGGRNQPQHF. The CDR3 bases that were read are TGTGCCAGCAGCGGGGGGCGGAATCAGCCC.

Concerning this clone itself: Read sequence stops 3 residues before the CDR3 end, and the germline J gene provides the missing end. V is TRBV20-1 and J is TRBJ2-1, with 7 nucleotides matching TRBD1. Germline CDR1 reads DFQATT; CDR2 reads SNEGSKA (reference sequence). This CDR3 comprises 14 residues. V shed 5 bases, J shed 7 bases, and the junction held 11 bases outside the gene matches. The DNA read from the CDR3 is TGCAGTGCTGAGCCCCCTCGACAGGGTAATGAG. It specifies CSAEPPRQGNE. The whole CDR3 protein is CSAEPPRQGNEQFF.

About this clone: The missing CDR3 end, 3 residues past where the read stops, is filled in from the germline J gene. This chain uses TRBV5-1 with TRBJ2-7, with D hard to call. Germline lookup yields CDR1 SGHRS and CDR2 YFSETQ. V was cut by 0 bases and J by 3 bases, with 10 bases left in between. This CDR3 spans 14 amino acids. The sequenced part of the CDR3 DNA is TGCGCCAGCAGCTTGGACAGCCCCTACTACGAG. Its translation: CASSLDSPYYE. The CDR3, in full, reads CASSLDSPYYEQYF.